This TCR beta chain was observed in a study of cytomegalovirus exposure and HLA in healthy donors. Both 60 Vbeta primers and 13 Jbeta primers went into the PCR. The method was immunoSEQ multiplex PCR; TCRdb's version includes in-frame clones alone and lacks a portion of them. The table lists around 61,000 clones, approximately 74% of them singletons, with 15% to 20% in the top ten. This CDR3 comprises 14 residues. Germline values: CDR1 SGHRS, CDR2 YFSETQ. The V segment lost 4 bases and the J segment 3 bases; nucleotides outside the gene matches: 3. The sequence was collected from a man aged 35 to 55 in good health and CMV-seropositive. This sequence joins TRBV5-1 and TRBJ2-3, with 9 bases lining up with TRBD2. The sequenced sample consisted of PBMCs. CDR3 region: CASSPAGGTDTQYF. The CDR3 nucleotides are TGCGCCAGCAGCCCAGCGGGAGGAACAGATACGCAGTATTTT.